This T cell receptor beta chain was captured in a study of vaccination and CD4 T cells after COVID-19. Details on this clonotype: What it binds is not known.

Whole-study findings and limits: The study examined relatively few convalescent patients and included no early post-infection timepoints.

V lost 5 bases to trimming and J lost 4 bases, with 11 bases between them. CDR3 length equals 13 residues. Per germline, CDR1 SGHAT and CDR2 FQNNGV. The sample's treatment: roughly 10-day PBMC culture with coronavirus spike peptide pools or control peptides (ViraFEST assay). All positive PCR tests were dated between March and December 2020, predating US Alpha, Beta and Delta variants. Alongside around 10 IU/ml IL-2 and 10 ug/ml peptide pools, PBMCs were cultured at approximately 2 million per well. Half the medium was replaced with fresh IL-2 medium on days 3 and 7. Sequence data for DNA of cultured CD4+ T cells were generated by the Oncomine TCR Beta short-read assay. TCRdb reprocessed the PCR reads via MiXCR and lists one record per CDR3 protein. In the table there are 13,000 or so distinct CDR3 sequences, 50% of which are singletons.

The material sequenced was CD4+ T cells from blood, cultured in vitro. The clonotype comes from a human donor who had recovered from COVID-19. The chain recombines TRBV11-2 with TRBJ2-5; D ambiguous. The CDR3 loop reads CASSARLGETQYF. CDR3 in DNA: TGTGCCAGCAGCGCCCGACTGGGAGAGACCCAGTACTTC.